This T cell receptor (beta chain) was retrieved from a study of T-cell memory formation after mild COVID-19. This clonotype came up a few times. CDR1 is LGHNA, CDR2 YNFKEQ, per germline. This CDR3 is built from 15 residues. V lost 0 bases, J lost 4 bases, and 5 bases stayed unmatched. The TCR alpha and TCR beta cDNA libraries, bearing sample barcodes and UMIs, were generated by 5'RACE using constant-segment primers. TCRdb reprocessed the 5' RACE reads via MiXCR and lists one record per CDR3 protein. The sample records about 200,000 distinct CDR3 sequences, around 8.8% being singletons. This receptor was obtained from a man aged 18 to 35 who had mild COVID-19 (a few samples of this study predate the infection). Cell type and time point are not known. The V call is TRBV4-2, the J call TRBJ1-2; 7 bases agree with TRBD1. The specimen was PBMCs or a T cell subset sorted from them (not recorded which). CDR3 sequence: CASSQEEGAGYGYTF. Written as DNA, the CDR3 is TGTGCCAGCAGCCAAGAAGAGGGGGCTGGCTATGGCTACACCTTC.